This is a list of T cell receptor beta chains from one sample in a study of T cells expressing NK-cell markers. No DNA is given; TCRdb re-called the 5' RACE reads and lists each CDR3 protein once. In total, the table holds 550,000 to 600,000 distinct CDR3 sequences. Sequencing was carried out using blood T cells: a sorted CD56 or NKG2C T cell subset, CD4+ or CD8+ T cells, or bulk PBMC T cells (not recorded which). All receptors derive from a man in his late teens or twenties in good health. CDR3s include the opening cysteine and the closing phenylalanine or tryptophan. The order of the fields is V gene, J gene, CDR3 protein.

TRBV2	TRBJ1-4	CASTQGVTNEKLFF
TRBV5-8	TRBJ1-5	CASSLAAGGKNNQPQHF
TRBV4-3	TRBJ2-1	CASSQESSGSSYNEQFF
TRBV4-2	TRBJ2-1	CASSQEVGSLGAPHNEQFF
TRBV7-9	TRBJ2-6	CAASGANVLTF
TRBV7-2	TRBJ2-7	CASSLAGDRAYEQYF
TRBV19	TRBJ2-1	CASSGVGRRSNEQFF
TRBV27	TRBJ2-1	CASSLRGENEQFF
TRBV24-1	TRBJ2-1	CATSQNLRHNEQFF
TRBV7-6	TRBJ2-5	CASSQQGARETQYF
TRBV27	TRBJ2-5	CASSSGLYVETQYF
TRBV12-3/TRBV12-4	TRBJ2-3	CASNRQGRGDTQYF
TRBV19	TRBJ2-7	CASSILATVNEQYF
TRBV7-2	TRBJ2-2	CASSPPLFTGELFF
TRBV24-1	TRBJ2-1	CATEGGFNEQFF
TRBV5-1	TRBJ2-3	CASSLSMLAGPDTQYF
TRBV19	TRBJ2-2	CASSILDNTGELFF
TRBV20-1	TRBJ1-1	CSARLQGRGTEAFF
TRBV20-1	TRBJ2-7	CSAGVTPGLVYEQYF
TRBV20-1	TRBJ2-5	CSALQRETQYF
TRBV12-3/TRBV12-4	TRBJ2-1	CASRSMNEQFF
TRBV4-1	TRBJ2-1	CASSQVPGSYNEQFF
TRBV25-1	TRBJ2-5	CASSEPGTSGNQYF
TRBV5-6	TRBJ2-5	CASSLAKGLLQETQYF
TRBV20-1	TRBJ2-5	CSGWAHPETQYF
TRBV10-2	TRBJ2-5	CASSGGTYEQETQYF
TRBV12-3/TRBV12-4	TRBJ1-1	CASAPGSNTEAFF
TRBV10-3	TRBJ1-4	CAISESNRAREKLFF
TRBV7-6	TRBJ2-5	CASSSPRDSQETQYF
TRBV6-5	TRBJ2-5	CATGPSETQYF
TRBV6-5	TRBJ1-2	CASSYLGSPNYGYTF
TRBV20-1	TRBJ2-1	CSARGLLHYNEQFF
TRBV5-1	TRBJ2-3	CASSPAGLPSDTQYF
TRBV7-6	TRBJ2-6	CASSPEGSYSGANVLTF
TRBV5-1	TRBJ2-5	CASSSQTIQETQYF
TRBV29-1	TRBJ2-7	CSVTGRQVYEQYF
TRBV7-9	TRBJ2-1	CASSSSIEQFF
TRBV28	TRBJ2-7	CASAGQVPNVEYF
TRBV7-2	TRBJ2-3	CASSPWGRGTDTQYF
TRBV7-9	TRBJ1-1	CASSFQGLQTTEAFF
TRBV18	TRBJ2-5	CASSRTGPQETQYF
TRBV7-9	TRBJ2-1	CASSPPGRGNEQFF
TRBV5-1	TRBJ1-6	CASSLGKWTSYNSPLHF
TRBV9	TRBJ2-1	CASSVVGREPHNEQFF
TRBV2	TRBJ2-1	CASSLPGQRNEQFF
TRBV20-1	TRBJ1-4	CSAKRGLTNEKLFF
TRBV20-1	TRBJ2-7	CSARDRGRGEQYF
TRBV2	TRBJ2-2	CASLKGTGDTGELFF
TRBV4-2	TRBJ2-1	CASSQETSGRNEQFF
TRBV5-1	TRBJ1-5	CASSPGTGSQPQHF
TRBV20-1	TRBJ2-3	CSASRRAQRTDTQYF
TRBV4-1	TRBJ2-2	CASSHHSLDTGELFF
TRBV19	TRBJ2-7	CASSMGDGLYEQYF
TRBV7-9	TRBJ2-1	CASSPQGGSGIYNEQFF
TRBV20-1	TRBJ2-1	CSARRQGASNEQFF
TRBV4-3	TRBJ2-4	CASSSTGGKNIQYF